This TCR beta chain originates from a study of T cells in Graves' hyperthyroidism and ophthalmopathy. This clonotype occurred many times. The antigen remains undetermined. It was RNA transcripts that yielded the amplified TCR beta CDR3 regions. Using the HTBI primer set, a first-round RT-PCR was run on the TCR CDR3. One entry per CDR3 protein results from TCRdb running MiXCR on the multiplex PCR reads. The sample lists about 740,000 distinct CDR3 sequences, around 15% occurring once. The CDR3 runs to 15 residues. With 1 base removed from V and 2 bases from J, the gap between germline ends came to 12 bases. Germline CDR1 LGHNA, CDR2 YSLEER. Study results and caveats: Researchers found most expanded thyroid clonotypes above 0.001 in blood as well.

The sample was blood. The chain combines TRBV4-3 with TRBJ2-7; D is possibly TRBD1 or TRBD2 (5 bases each). The clonotype was recovered from a woman between 18 and 30 years old with Graves' hyperthyroidism. CDR3 region: CASSQGRDATYEQYF. Here the CDR3 DNA reads TGCGCCAGCAGCCAAGGACGGGACGCAACCTACGAGCAGTACTTC.